This TCR beta chain was retrieved from a study of T cell responses to AZD1222 COVID-19 vaccine. Produced via immunoSEQ multiplex PCR; TCRdb's table is partial and in-frame only. Seen here are under 150,000 clones, more than 85% observed once, and the top ten hold about 3%. Germline assignment: CDR1 LGHDT and CDR2 YNNKEL (reference sequence). This CDR3 is built from 15 residues. V was trimmed by 1 base and J by 6 bases, leaving 13 bases between them. About this clone itself: Antigen unknown.

Notes on the study in general: Most donors were white British, females outnumbered males, and clonal diversity was possibly underestimated. Vaccine-associated CD4 TCRs spanned spike, dominant at 160-218 and 743-854. After two AZD1222 doses, spike-specific TCR breadth and depth rose versus day 0. Repertoire collection took place solely once the T cell response had peaked.

Source: peripheral blood, taken on day 0 of AZD1222 vaccination. This TCR was recovered from an adult in good health. This chain links TRBV3-1 (or the pseudogene TRBV3-2) with TRBJ2-1; D is unclear. The CDR3 protein is CASSQGGLAGNEQFF. The CDR3 bases are TGTGCCAGCAGCCAAGGCGGTCTCGCCGGCAATGAGCAGTTCTTC.